This T cell receptor beta chain was obtained from a study of memory CD4+ T cells and cytomegalovirus serostatus. Here immunoSEQ multiplex PCR was the method, and the copy in TCRdb shows in-frame clones only, minus some. The sample has about 100,000 clones; about 80% are singletons. CDR3 size: 14 residues. V was trimmed by 0 bases and J by 0 bases, leaving 3 bases between them. CDR1 is SGHVS, CDR2 FQNEAQ, per germline. Study-wide points: About 40% of the roughly 160 known CMV-associated TCRbeta sequences appeared in CD4+ memory.

Single viable CD3+CD4+CD8-CD45RO+ cells were sorted as the memory CD4+ T cells. As for this clone: Its antigen is not known.

The V gene is TRBV7-8, the J gene TRBJ1-3; D gene unclear. This TCR came from an adult in good health and CMV-seropositive. The sample comprised memory CD4+ T cells from blood. CDR3: CASSLAPSGNTIYF. DNA for the CDR3: TGTGCCAGCAGCTTAGCTCCCTCTGGAAACACCATATATTTT. The variable domain in full, completed from reference TRBV7-8 and TRBJ1-3, reads GAGVSQSPRYKVAKRGQDVALRCDPISGHVSLFWYQQALGQGPEFLTYFQNEAQLDKSGLPSDRFFAERPEGSVSTLKIQRTQQEDSAVYLCASSLAPSGNTIYFGEGSWLTVV.